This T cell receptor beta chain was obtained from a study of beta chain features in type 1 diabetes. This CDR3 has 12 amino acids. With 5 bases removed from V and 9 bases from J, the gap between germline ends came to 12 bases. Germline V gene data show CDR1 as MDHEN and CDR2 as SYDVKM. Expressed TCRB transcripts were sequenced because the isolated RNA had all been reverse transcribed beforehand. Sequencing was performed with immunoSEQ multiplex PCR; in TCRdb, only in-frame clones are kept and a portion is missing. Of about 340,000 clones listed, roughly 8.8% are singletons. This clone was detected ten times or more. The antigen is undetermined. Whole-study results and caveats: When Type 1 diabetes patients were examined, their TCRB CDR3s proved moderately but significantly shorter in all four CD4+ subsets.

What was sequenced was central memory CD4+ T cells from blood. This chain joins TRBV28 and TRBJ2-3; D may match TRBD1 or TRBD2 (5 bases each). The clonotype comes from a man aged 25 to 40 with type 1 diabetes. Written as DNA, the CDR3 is TGTGCCAGCAGTGAGGGACCTCGGACGCAGTATTTT. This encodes CASSEGPRTQYF.